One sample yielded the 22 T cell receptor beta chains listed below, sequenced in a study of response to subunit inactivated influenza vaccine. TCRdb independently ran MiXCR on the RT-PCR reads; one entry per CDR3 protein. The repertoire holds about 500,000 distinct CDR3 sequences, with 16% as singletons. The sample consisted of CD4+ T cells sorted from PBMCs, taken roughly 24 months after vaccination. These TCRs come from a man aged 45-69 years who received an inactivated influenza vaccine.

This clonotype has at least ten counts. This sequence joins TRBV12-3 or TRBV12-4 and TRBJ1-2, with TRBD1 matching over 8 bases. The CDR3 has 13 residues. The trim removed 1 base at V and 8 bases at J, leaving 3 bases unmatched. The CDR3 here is CASSLGTGYGYTF. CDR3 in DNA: TGTGCCAGCAGTTTAGGGACAGGGTACGGCTACACCTTC.

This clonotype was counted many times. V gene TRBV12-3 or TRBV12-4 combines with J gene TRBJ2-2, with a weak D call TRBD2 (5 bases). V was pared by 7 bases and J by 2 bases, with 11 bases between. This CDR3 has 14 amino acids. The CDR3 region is CASKGLPNTGELFF. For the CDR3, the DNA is TGTGCCAGCAAAGGACTTCCTAACACCGGGGAGCTGTTTTTT.

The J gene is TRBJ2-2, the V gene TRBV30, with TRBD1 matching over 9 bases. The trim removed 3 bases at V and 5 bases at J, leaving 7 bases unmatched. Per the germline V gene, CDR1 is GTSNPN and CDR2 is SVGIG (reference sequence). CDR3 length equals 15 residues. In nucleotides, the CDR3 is TGTGCCTGGAGGGGAGGGACAGGGCTGACCGGGGAGCTGTTTTTT. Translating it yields CAWRGGTGLTGELFF.

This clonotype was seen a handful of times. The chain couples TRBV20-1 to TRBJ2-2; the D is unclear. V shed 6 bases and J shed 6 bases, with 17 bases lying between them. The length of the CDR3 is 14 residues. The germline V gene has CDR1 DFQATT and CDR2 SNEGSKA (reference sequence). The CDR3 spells CSAKSHSQSGELFF. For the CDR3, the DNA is TGCAGTGCCAAAAGTCACTCTCAGTCCGGGGAGCTGTTTTTT.

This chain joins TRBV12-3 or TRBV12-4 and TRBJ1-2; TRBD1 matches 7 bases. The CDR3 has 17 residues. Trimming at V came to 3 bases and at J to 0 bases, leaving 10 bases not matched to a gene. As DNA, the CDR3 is TGTGCCAGCAGTTTTCGCCAGGGGGGTTTTACTAACTATGGCTACACCTTC. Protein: CASSFRQGGFTNYGYTF.

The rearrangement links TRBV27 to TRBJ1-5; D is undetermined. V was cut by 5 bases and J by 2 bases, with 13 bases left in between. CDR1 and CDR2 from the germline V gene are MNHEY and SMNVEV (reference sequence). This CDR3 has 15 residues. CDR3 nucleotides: TGTGCCAGCAGTCCAATGGGCCCAGGCAATCAGCCCCAGCATTTT. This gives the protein CASSPMGPGNQPQHF.

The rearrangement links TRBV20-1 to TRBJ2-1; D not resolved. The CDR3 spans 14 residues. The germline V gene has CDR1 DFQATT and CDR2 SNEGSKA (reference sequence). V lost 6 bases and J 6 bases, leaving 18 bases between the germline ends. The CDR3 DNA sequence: TGCAGTGCCCTCCGGACGGCCCAACGCAATGAGCAGTTCTTC. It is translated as CSALRTAQRNEQFF.

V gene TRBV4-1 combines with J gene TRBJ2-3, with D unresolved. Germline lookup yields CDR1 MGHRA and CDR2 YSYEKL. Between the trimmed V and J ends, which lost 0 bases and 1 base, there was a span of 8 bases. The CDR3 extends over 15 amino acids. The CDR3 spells CASSQDGVGTDTQYF. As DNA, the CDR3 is TGCGCCAGCAGCCAAGACGGTGTCGGCACAGATACGCAGTATTTT.

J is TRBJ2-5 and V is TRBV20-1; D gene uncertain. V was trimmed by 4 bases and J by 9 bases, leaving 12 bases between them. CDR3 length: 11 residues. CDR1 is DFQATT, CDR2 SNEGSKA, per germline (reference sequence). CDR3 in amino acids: CSAIFPAAQYF. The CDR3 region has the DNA TGCAGTGCTATATTCCCGGCGGCCCAGTACTTC.

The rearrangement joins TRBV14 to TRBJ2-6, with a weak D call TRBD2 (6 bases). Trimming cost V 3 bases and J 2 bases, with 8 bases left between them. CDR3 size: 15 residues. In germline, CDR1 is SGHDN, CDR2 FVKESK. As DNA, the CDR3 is TGTGCCAGCAGCCAGTGGACTACTGGGGCCAACGTCCTGACTTTC. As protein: CASSQWTTGANVLTF.

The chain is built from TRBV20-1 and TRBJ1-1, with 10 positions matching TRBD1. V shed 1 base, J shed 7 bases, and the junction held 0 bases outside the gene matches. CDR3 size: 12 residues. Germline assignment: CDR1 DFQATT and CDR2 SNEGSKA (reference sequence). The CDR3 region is CSARGDRGEAFF. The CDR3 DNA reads TGCAGTGCTAGAGGGGACAGGGGTGAAGCTTTCTTT.

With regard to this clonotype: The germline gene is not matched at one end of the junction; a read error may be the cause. In DNA form, the CDR3 reads TGCAGTGCTTTAGGACAGGGGGGGGCCTACGAGCAGGACTTC. It specifies CSALGQGGAYEQDF. This chain joins TRBV20-1 and TRBJ2-7; TRBD1 aligns across 10 bases. CDR1 is DFQATT, CDR2 SNEGSKA, per germline (reference sequence). The CDR3 sequence is 14 residues long.

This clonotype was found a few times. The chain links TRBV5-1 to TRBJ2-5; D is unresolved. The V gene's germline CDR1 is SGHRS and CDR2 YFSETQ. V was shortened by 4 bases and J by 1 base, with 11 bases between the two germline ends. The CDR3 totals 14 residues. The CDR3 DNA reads TGCGCCAGCAGCGGGCCGGGCACCCAAGAGACCCAGTACTTC. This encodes CASSGPGTQETQYF.

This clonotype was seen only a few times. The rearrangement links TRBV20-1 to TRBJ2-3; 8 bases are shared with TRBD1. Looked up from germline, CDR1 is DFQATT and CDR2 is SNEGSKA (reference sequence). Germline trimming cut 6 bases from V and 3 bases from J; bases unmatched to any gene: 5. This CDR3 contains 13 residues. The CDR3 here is CSAYRQGTDTQYF. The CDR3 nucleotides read TGCAGTGCCTATAGACAGGGGACAGATACGCAGTATTTT.

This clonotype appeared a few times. The CDR3 protein is CASSPIAGSYSNEQFF. Written as DNA, the CDR3 is TGTGCCAGCAGCCCCATAGCGGGTTCCTACTCCAATGAGCAGTTCTTC. This chain links TRBV14 with TRBJ2-1; 7 positions agree with TRBD2. The V gene end was trimmed by 4 bases and the J gene end by 6 bases; junction bases not matched to a gene: 12. The CDR3 contains 16 residues. Per the germline V gene, CDR1 is SGHDN and CDR2 is FVKESK.

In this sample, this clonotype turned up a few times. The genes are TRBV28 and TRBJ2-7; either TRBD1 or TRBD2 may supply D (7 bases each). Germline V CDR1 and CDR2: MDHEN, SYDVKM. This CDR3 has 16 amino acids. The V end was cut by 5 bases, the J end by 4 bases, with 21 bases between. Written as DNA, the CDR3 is TGTGCCAGCAGTGAAACAGGGGAGGGGGGTCGATACGAGCAGTACTTC. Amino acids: CASSETGEGGRYEQYF.

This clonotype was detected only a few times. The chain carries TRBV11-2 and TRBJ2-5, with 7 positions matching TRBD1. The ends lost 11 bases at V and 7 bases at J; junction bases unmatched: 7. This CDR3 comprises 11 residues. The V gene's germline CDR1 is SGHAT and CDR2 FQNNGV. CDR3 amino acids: CADGQAGTQYF. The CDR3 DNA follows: TGTGCCGACGGACAGGCCGGGACCCAGTACTTC.

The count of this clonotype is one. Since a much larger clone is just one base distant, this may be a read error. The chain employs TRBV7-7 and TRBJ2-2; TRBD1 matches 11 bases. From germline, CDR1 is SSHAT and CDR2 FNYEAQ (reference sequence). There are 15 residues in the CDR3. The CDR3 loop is CAGSPLGTGGGELFF. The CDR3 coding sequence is TGTGCCGGCAGCCCCCTCGGGACAGGGGGCGGGGAGCTGTTTTTT.

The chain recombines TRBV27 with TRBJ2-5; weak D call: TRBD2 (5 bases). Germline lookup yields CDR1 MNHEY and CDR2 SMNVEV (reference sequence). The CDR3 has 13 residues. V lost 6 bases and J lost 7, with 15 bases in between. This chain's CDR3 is CASRSSAAGTQYF. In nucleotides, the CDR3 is TGTGCCAGCAGAAGTTCCGCGGCGGGGACCCAGTACTTC.

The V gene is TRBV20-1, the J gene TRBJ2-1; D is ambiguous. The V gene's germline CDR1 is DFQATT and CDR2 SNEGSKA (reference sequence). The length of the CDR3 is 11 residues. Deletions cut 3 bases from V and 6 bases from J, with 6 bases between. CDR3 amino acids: CSASQTNEQFF. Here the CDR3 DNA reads TGCAGTGCTAGCCAAACCAATGAGCAGTTCTTC.

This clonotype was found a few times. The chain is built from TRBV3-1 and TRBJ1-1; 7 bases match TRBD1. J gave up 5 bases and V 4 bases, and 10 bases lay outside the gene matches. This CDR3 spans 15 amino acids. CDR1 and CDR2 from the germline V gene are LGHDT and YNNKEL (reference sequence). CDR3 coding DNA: TGTGCCAGCAGCCCCTACCAGGACAGGACTACTGAAGCTTTCTTT. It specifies CASSPYQDRTTEAFF.

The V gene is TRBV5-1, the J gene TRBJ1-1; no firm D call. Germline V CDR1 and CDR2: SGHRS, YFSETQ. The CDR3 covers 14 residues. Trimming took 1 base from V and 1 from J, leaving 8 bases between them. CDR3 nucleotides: TGCGCCAGCAGCTTGACCCAAGGGAACACTGAAGCTTTCTTT. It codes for CASSLTQGNTEAFF.